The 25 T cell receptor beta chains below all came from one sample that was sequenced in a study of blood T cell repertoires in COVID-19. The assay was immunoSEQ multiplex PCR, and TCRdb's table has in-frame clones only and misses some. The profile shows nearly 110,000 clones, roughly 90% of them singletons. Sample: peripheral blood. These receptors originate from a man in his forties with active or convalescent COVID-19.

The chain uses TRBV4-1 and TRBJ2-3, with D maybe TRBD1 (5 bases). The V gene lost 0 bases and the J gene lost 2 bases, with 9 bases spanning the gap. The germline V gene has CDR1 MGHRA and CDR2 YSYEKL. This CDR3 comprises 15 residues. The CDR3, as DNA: TGCGCCAGCAGCCAAGATTGGGGCGACACAGATACGCAGTATTTT. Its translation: CASSQDWGDTDTQYF.

The CDR3 DNA sequence: TGTGCCAGCAGCCCGAACGGACTAGCGGGAGAGACCCAGTACTTC. Protein product: CASSPNGLAGETQYF. The chain carries TRBV9 and TRBJ2-5; 11 bases are shared with TRBD2. The length of the CDR3 is 15 residues. V dropped 4 bases and J dropped 4; count of bases not matched to a gene: 6. Germline CDR1 and CDR2: SGDLS and YYNGEE.

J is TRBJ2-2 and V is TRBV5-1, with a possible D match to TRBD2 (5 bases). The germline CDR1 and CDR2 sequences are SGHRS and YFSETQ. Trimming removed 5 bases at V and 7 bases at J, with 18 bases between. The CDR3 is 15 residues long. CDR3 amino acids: CASRSGRFGVGELFF. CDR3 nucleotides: TGCGCCAGCAGAAGCGGCCGGTTCGGTGTCGGGGAGCTGTTTTTT.

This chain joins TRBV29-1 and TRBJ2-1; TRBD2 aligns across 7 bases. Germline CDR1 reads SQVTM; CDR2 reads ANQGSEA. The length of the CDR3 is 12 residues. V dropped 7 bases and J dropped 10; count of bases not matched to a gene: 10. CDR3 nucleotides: TGCAGCGCCCATTCCGGGAGGCTAGAGCAGTTCTTC. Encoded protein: CSAHSGRLEQFF.

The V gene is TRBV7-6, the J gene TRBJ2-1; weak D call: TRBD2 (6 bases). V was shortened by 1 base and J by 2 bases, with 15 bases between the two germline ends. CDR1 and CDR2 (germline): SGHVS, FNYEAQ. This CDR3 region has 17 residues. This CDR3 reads CASSLGLVLQTYNEQFF. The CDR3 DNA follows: TGTGCCAGCAGCTTAGGACTAGTCTTGCAGACCTACAATGAGCAGTTCTTC.

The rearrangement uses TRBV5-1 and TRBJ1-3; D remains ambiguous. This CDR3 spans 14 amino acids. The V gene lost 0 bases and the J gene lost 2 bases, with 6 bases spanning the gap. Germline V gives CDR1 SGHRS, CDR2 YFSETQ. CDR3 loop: CASSLDRAGNTIYF. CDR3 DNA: TGCGCCAGCAGCTTGGATAGAGCTGGAAACACCATATATTTT.

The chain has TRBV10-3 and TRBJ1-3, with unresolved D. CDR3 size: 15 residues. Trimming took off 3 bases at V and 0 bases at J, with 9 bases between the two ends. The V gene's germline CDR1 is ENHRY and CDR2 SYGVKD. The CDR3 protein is CAISETVPSGNTIYF. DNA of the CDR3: TGTGCCATCAGTGAAACGGTCCCCTCTGGAAACACCATATATTTT.

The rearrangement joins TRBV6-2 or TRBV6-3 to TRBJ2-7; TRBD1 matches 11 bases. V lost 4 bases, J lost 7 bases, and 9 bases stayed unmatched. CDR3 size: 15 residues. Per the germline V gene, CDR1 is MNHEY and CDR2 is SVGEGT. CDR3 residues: CASSWWTGGPGEQYF. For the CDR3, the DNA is TGTGCCAGCAGTTGGTGGACAGGGGGCCCGGGTGAGCAGTACTTC.

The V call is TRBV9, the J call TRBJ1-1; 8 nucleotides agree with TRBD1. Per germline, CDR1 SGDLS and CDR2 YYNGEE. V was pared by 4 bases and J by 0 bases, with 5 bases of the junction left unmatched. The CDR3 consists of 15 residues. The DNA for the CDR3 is TGTGCCAGCAGCCCGACAGGGGTTGTGAACACTGAAGCTTTCTTT. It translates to CASSPTGVVNTEAFF.

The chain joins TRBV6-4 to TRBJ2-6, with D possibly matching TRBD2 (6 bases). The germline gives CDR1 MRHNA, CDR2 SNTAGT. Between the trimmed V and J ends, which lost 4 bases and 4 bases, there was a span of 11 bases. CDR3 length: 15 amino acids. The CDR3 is CASSAWEAGANVLTF. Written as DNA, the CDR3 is TGTGCCAGCAGTGCGTGGGAGGCGGGGGCCAACGTCCTGACTTTC.

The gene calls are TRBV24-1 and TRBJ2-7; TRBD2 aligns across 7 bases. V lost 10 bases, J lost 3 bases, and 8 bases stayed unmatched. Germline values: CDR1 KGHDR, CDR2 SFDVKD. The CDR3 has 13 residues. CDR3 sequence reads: CATSSSGNYEQYF. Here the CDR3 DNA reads TGTGCCACGTCATCTAGCGGAAACTACGAGCAGTACTTC.

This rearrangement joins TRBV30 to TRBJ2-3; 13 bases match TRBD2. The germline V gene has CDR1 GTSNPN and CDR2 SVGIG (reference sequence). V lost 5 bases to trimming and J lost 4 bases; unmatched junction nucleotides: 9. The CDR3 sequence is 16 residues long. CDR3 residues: CAWGRGTSGNPDTQYF. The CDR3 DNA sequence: TGTGCCTGGGGGCGTGGGACTAGCGGGAACCCAGATACGCAGTATTTT.

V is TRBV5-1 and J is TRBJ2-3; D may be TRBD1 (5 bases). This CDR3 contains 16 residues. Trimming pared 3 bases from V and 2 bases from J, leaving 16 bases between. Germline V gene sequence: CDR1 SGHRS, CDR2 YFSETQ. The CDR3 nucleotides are TGCGCCAGCAGCTCCGGACAACCCCTCTACACAGATACGCAGTATTTT. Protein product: CASSSGQPLYTDTQYF.

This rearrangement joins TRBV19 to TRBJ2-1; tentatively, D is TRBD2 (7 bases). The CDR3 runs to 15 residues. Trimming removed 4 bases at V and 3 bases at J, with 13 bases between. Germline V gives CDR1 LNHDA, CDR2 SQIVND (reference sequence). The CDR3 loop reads CASSTGLGGYNEQFF. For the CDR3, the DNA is TGTGCCAGTAGTACTGGACTAGGGGGCTACAATGAGCAGTTCTTC.

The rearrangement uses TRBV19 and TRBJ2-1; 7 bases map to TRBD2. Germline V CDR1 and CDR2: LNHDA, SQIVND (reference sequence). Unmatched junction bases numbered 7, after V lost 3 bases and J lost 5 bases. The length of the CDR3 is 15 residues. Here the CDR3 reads CASSMVSSGHNEQFF. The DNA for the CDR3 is TGTGCCAGTAGTATGGTCAGTAGCGGGCACAATGAGCAGTTCTTC.

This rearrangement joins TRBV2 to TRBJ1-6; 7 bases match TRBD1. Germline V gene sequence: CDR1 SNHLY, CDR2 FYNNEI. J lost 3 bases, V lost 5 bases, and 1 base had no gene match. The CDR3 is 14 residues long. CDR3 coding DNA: TGTGCCAGCAGTAGGGACAGCTATAATTCACCCCTCCACTTT. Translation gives CASSRDSYNSPLHF. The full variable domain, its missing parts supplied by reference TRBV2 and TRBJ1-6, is EPEVTQTPSHQVTQMGQEVILRCVPISNHLYFYWYRQILGQKVEFLVSFYNNEISEKSEIFDDQFSVERPDGSNFTLKIRSTKLEDSAMYFCASSRDSYNSPLHFGNGTRLTVT.

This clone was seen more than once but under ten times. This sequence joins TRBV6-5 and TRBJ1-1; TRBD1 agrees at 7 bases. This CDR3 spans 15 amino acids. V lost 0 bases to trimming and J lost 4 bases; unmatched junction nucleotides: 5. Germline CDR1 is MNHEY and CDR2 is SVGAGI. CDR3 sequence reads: CASSYSRQGGTEAFF. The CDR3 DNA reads TGTGCCAGCAGTTACTCGCGACAGGGTGGCACTGAAGCTTTCTTT.

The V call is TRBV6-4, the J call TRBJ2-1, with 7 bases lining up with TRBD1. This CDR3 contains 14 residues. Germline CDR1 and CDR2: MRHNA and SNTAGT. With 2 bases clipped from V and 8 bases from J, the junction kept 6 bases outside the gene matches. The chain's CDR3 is CASSDRTGGYEQFF. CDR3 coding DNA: TGTGCCAGCAGTGACAGGACAGGAGGTTATGAGCAGTTCTTC.

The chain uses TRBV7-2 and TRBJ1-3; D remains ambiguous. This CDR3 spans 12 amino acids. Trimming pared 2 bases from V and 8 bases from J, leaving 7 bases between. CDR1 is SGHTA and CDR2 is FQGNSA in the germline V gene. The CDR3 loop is CASSLWSDTIYF. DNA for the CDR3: TGTGCCAGCAGCTTATGGTCGGACACCATATATTTT. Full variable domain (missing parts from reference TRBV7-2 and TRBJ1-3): GAGVSQSPSNKVTEKGKDVELRCDPISGHTALYWYRQSLGQGLEFLIYFQGNSAPDKSGLPSDRFSAERTGGSVSTLTIQRTQQEDSAVYLCASSLWSDTIYFGEGSWLTVV.

The CDR3 loop reads CASSRTGASGNTIYF. CDR3 DNA sequence: TGTGCCAGCAGTCGAACAGGAGCCTCTGGAAACACCATATATTTT. The chain employs TRBV7-9 and TRBJ1-3; perhaps TRBD1 as D (5 bases). The CDR3 covers 15 residues. V was cut by 6 bases and J by 0 bases, with 12 bases left in between. CDR1 and CDR2 (germline): SEHNR, FQNEAQ (reference sequence).

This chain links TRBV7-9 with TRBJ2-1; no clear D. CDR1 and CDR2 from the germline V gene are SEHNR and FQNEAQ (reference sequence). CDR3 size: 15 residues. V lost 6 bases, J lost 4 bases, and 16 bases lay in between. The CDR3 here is CASRTSYADYNEQFF. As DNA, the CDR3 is TGTGCCAGCAGGACGTCCTACGCGGATTACAATGAGCAGTTCTTC.

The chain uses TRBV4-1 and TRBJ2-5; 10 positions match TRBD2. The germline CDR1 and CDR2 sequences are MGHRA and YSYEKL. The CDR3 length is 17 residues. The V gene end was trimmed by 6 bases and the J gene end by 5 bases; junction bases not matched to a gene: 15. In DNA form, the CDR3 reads TGCGCCAGCAGGCGCGTCGCGCTCGGGACTAGCGTTGAGACCCAGTACTTC. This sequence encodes CASRRVALGTSVETQYF.

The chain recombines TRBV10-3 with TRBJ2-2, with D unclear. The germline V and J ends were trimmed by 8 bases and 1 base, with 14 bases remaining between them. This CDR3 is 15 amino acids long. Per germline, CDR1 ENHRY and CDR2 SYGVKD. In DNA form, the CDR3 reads TGTGCCATCCCCCGTCGGCGACAGAACACCGGGGAGCTGTTTTTT. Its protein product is CAIPRRRQNTGELFF.

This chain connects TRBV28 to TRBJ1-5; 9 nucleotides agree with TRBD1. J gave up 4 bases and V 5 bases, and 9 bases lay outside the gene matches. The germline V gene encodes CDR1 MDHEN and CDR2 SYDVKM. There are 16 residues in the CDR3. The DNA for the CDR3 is TGTGCCAGCAGTCTCCCGGGGACAGGGAGTAATCAGCCCCAGCATTTT. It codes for CASSLPGTGSNQPQHF.

For the CDR3, the DNA is TGTGCCAGCAGCTTAGATCCCGGGACACTTCGCACCGGGGAGCTGTTTTTT. This gives the protein CASSLDPGTLRTGELFF. The J gene is TRBJ2-2, the V gene TRBV7-2; TRBD1 is a possible D gene (6 bases). The V and J ends lost 1 base and 4 bases respectively, with 16 bases between them. CDR3 length equals 17 residues. Germline assignment: CDR1 SGHTA and CDR2 FQGNSA.